This T cell receptor (beta chain) was sequenced for a study of cytotoxic CD8 clonotypes in ibrutinib-treated CLL. Study-level background: The study recorded mean values of 255,043 productive templates and 94,082 productive rearrangements per sample. The study, taken as a whole, reports: Public clonotypes showed up rarely, and on treatment they shrank or held steady. Upon ibrutinib response clonality rose, and upon progression it fell back toward baseline.

Deep sequencing aimed at 1 in 200,000 to 1 in 1 million T cells' resolution. Libraries were prepared by immunoSEQ multiplex PCR; TCRdb keeps only in-frame clonotypes and omits some of them. The repertoire holds approximately 45,000 clones, with just over 65% as singletons. Of note for this clone: Its specificity is not known.

Germline values: CDR1 SGHRS, CDR2 YFSETQ. The V end lost 5 bases, the J end lost 0 bases, and 11 bases lay between the germline ends. This CDR3 comprises 14 residues. The J gene is TRBJ1-1, the V gene TRBV5-1; D not resolved. This receptor was identified in a human donor with chronic lymphocytic leukemia. The input for sequencing was PBMCs, taken after 24 months of ibrutinib treatment. The CDR3 sequence is CASSRTVMNTEAFF. The CDR3 nucleotides read TGCGCCAGCAGTCGGACGGTCATGAACACTGAAGCTTTCTTT.